What follows describes a single TCR beta chain. This sample is part of a study of control samples from healthy donors and cancer patients. Some clones are missing from TCRdb's copy, which holds only in-frame ones; the method was immunoSEQ multiplex PCR. The sample shows roughly 190,000 clones, and roughly 2% sits with its ten largest clones. The CDR3 is 15 amino acids. In germline, CDR1 is SEHNR, CDR2 FQNEAQ (reference sequence). The ends lost 5 bases at V and 7 bases at J; junction bases unmatched: 12. The chain links TRBV7-9 to TRBJ1-1, with TRBD1 matching 8 bases. The receptor was derived from a woman aged 25 to 39 in good health. Sequencing used blood. The CDR3 is CASSPIPRGRGEAFF. DNA for the CDR3: TGTGCCAGCAGCCCCATCCCCAGGGGGCGAGGTGAAGCTTTCTTT.